This passage covers 31 T cell receptor beta chains from one sample sequenced in a study of T-cell memory formation after mild COVID-19 (dated by TCRdb to the early 2020s). Preparation of the library involved 5' RACE. This sample was sequenced with an Illumina NovaSeq 6000. TCRdb's own reprocessing of the public reads used fastp at Q25 and MiXCR and kept productive beta chains. Each entry merges the rows of one CDR3 protein and shows their most common DNA and genes. The sample table lists just under 550,000 distinct CDR3 sequences, 20% of them with a count of one. The leading ten clones occupy roughly an eighth of the sample. The specimen sequenced was PBMCs or a T cell subset sorted from them (not recorded which). The receptors stem from an adult woman who had mild COVID-19 (a few samples of this study predate the infection). The sample titles of this study are shuffled in the database, so cell type and time point are left out; the donor was told from shared clones.

J is TRBJ2-1 and V is TRBV20-1; 8 bases agree with TRBD2. Germline V CDR1 and CDR2: DFQATT, SNEGSKA (reference sequence). With V trimmed by 6 bases and J by 7 bases, 11 bases remained unmatched. The CDR3 has 14 residues. This CDR3 reads CSAYQAGVGNEQFF. DNA for the CDR3: TGCAGTGCCTACCAAGCGGGAGTGGGGAATGAGCAGTTCTTC.

The rearrangement links TRBV12-3 or TRBV12-4 to TRBJ2-5; the match to TRBD2 covers 12 bases. The CDR3 length is 17 residues. J lost 3 bases, V lost 5 bases, and 10 bases had no gene match. CDR3: CASSVRPSGGAKETQYF. The CDR3 region has the DNA TGTGCCAGCAGTGTCCGCCCTAGCGGGGGGGCGAAAGAGACCCAGTACTTC.

This clonotype was counted many times. The J gene is TRBJ2-7, the V gene TRBV9, with TRBD2 matching 8 bases. From germline, CDR1 is SGDLS and CDR2 YYNGEE. The J segment lost 4 bases and the V segment lost 0 bases, leaving 6 bases of the junction unmatched. There are 15 residues in the CDR3. CDR3 residues: CASSVGISGNYEQYF. The CDR3 DNA reads as TGTGCCAGCAGCGTAGGAATTAGCGGGAATTACGAGCAGTACTTC. Looking up the rest from reference TRBV9 and TRBJ2-7 gives the full variable domain: DSGVTQTPKHLITATGQRVTLRCSPRSGDLSVYWYQQSLDQGLQFLIQYYNGEERAKGNILERFSAQQFPDLHSELNLSSLELGDSALYFCASSVGISGNYEQYFGPGTRLTVT.

This clonotype was detected only a few times. This chain uses TRBV5-5 with TRBJ2-7, with TRBD1 identical over 9 bases. The CDR3 length is 14 residues. V lost 1 base to trimming and J lost 3 bases; unmatched junction nucleotides: 2. CDR1 is SGHKS, CDR2 YYEKEE, per germline (reference sequence). CDR3 bases: TGTGCCAGCAGCTTGAGGGACAGGGACTACGAGCAGTACTTC. Its translation: CASSLRDRDYEQYF.

CDR3 sequence (DNA): TGTGCCAGCTCACCACAGGTTTTCAGGGGGCTGGACACTGAAGCTTTCTTT. It is translated as CASSPQVFRGLDTEAFF. This chain connects TRBV18 to TRBJ1-1; 8 bases map to TRBD1. The CDR3 has 17 amino acids. Germline CDR1 and CDR2: KGHSH and LQKENI. The junction had 10 bases not matched to a gene; V was cut back by 1 base and J by 3 bases.

The V and J genes are TRBV7-2 and TRBJ2-1; TRBD2 aligns across 7 bases. The CDR3 consists of 15 residues. Trimming cost V 2 bases and J 2 bases; bases outside gene matches: 3. CDR1 SGHTA and CDR2 FQGNSA come from the germline V gene. CDR3 DNA: TGTGCCAGCAGCTTATCACTAGCGACCTACAATGAGCAGTTCTTC. Encoded protein: CASSLSLATYNEQFF.

This clonotype showed up just a few times. V gene TRBV6-2 or TRBV6-3 combines with J gene TRBJ2-7; no definite D call. V shed 5 bases and J shed 0 bases, with 11 bases lying between them. The germline gives CDR1 MNHEY, CDR2 SVGEGT. The CDR3 runs 14 residues. The CDR3 loop is CASSPWTSSYEQYF. Here the CDR3 DNA reads TGTGCCAGCAGTCCTTGGACGAGCTCCTACGAGCAGTACTTC.

The chain uses TRBV30 and TRBJ2-1; no definite D call. Germline V lookup: CDR1 GTSNPN, CDR2 SVGIG (reference sequence). V dropped 2 bases and J dropped 10 bases, with 15 bases sitting between them. CDR3 length: 13 residues. CDR3 bases: TGTGCCTGGAGTCCCATCCGGTCTGGAGAGCAGTTCTTC. Protein sequence: CAWSPIRSGEQFF.

This sequence joins TRBV2 and TRBJ2-3; D remains ambiguous. V was cut by 4 bases and J by 2 bases, with 10 bases left in between. Per germline, CDR1 SNHLY and CDR2 FYNNEI. The CDR3 extends over 14 amino acids. Written as DNA, the CDR3 is TGTGCCAGCAGTGTTCGCACACCCACAGATACGCAGTATTTT. Its protein product is CASSVRTPTDTQYF.

The chain couples TRBV5-1 to TRBJ1-3; TRBD1 matches 7 bases. Trimming cost V 7 bases and J 0 bases; bases outside gene matches: 7. CDR3 length: 15 residues. Germline V gene sequence: CDR1 SGHRS, CDR2 YFSETQ. CDR3 coding DNA: TGCGCCAGCGCCAGAGGGGACAGCTCTGGAAACACCATATATTTT. The encoded protein is CASARGDSSGNTIYF.

This chain links TRBV4-3 with TRBJ2-1; maybe TRBD1 (6 bases). Germline values: CDR1 LGHNA, CDR2 YSLEER. V lost 8 bases to trimming and J lost 8 bases, with 19 bases between them. CDR3 length equals 14 residues. The CDR3 reads CASGRDRDNHEQFF. The CDR3 bases are TGCGCCAGCGGCCGAGACCGGGACAACCATGAGCAGTTCTTC.

The CDR3 sequence: CASTGQGGIEQYF. The CDR3 DNA is TGTGCCAGCACTGGACAGGGTGGGATCGAGCAGTACTTC. The gene calls are TRBV28 and TRBJ2-7, with 8 bases fitting TRBD1. CDR1 MDHEN and CDR2 SYDVKM come from the germline V gene. This CDR3 spans 13 amino acids. V dropped 7 bases and J dropped 6; count of bases not matched to a gene: 8.

This clonotype was counted a few times. This chain connects TRBV7-9 to TRBJ1-1; 9 nucleotides agree with TRBD1. Germline loops: CDR1 SEHNR, CDR2 FQNEAQ (reference sequence). The CDR3 is made up of 15 amino acids. V shed 4 bases, J shed 3 bases, and the junction held 6 bases outside the gene matches. The DNA of the CDR3 is TGTGCCAGCAGCTCGAGGGGACAGGGTGACACTGAAGCTTTCTTT. Protein sequence: CASSSRGQGDTEAFF.

The gene calls are TRBV7-2 and TRBJ2-1; 14 positions match TRBD2. The CDR3 runs to 16 residues. J was trimmed by 3 bases and V by 5 bases; bases with no gene match: 3. Germline CDR1 SGHTA, CDR2 FQGNSA. The CDR3 DNA follows: TGTGCCAGCAGCACGACTAGCGGGGGGGTCTACAATGAGCAGTTCTTC. Translation: CASSTTSGGVYNEQFF.

This clonotype was seen only a few times. V gene TRBV18 combines with J gene TRBJ1-4, with D tentatively TRBD1 (5 bases). The CDR3 covers 16 residues. Germline assignment: CDR1 KGHSH and CDR2 LQKENI. V was pared by 1 base and J by 2 bases, with 11 bases between. CDR3 nucleotides: TGTGCCAGCTCACCACTCCAGGGAGGTACTAATGAAAAACTGTTTTTT. The encoded protein is CASSPLQGGTNEKLFF.

This clonotype was picked up a small number of times. V and J are TRBV18 and TRBJ1-2, with TRBD1 as a possible D gene (5 bases). This CDR3 is built from 15 residues. V lost 3 bases and J lost 3, with 14 bases in between. CDR1 and CDR2 (germline): KGHSH, LQKENI. The CDR3 nucleotides read TGTGCCAGCTCACCCACCGGTCAGGGATACTATGGCTACACCTTC. Translating it yields CASSPTGQGYYGYTF. Together with reference TRBV18 and TRBJ1-2, the CDR3 gives the full variable domain: NAGVMQNPRHLVRRRGQEARLRCSPMKGHSHVYWYRQLPEEGLKFMVYLQKENIIDESGMPKERFSAEFPKEGPSILRIQQVVRGDSAAYFCASSPTGQGYYGYTFGSGTRLTVV.

The chain combines TRBV29-1 with TRBJ2-1; D remains unclear. CDR1 is SQVTM, CDR2 ANQGSEA, per germline. Trimming pared 5 bases from V and 7 bases from J, leaving 15 bases between. There are 13 residues in the CDR3. The CDR3 sequence is CSVIRPDVNEQFF. The CDR3 region has the DNA TGCAGCGTTATCCGTCCCGATGTGAATGAGCAGTTCTTC.

V gene TRBV12-3 or TRBV12-4 combines with J gene TRBJ1-2, with D possibly matching TRBD1 (6 bases). Between the trimmed V and J ends, which lost 5 bases and 8 bases, there was a span of 15 bases. There are 13 residues in the CDR3. CDR3 bases: TGTGCCAGCAGTACCAATTCAGGGGACGGCTACACCTTC. Amino acid sequence: CASSTNSGDGYTF.

In this sample, this clonotype turned up a few times. The chain recombines TRBV7-9 with TRBJ1-2, with D hard to call. Trimming cost V 5 bases and J 0 bases, with 13 bases left between them. The germline CDR1 and CDR2 sequences are SEHNR and FQNEAQ (reference sequence). The CDR3 is 15 amino acids. CDR3 protein: CASSDGLTPNYGYTF. The CDR3 nucleotides read TGTGCCAGCAGCGACGGACTGACGCCTAACTATGGCTACACCTTC.

This clonotype was recorded many times. The chain recombines TRBV5-6 with TRBJ2-1; no definite D call. Trimming pared 2 bases from V and 6 bases from J, leaving 6 bases between. The CDR3 is made up of 12 amino acids. In germline, CDR1 is SGHDT, CDR2 YYEEEE. Here the CDR3 DNA reads TGTGCCAGCAGCTTCTCGGTCAATGAGCAGTTCTTC. Protein product: CASSFSVNEQFF.

This clonotype came up many times. The chain carries TRBV5-1 and TRBJ1-1; D unresolved. This CDR3 contains 14 residues. The V end lost 1 base, the J end lost 1 base, and 8 bases lay between the germline ends. The germline V gene encodes CDR1 SGHRS and CDR2 YFSETQ. The CDR3 DNA reads TGCGCCAGCAGCTTGCAAACAGCGAACACTGAAGCTTTCTTT. Its translation is CASSLQTANTEAFF.

This clonotype was seen only a few times. The genes are TRBV5-1 and TRBJ2-5; D is possibly TRBD2 (7 bases). V gave up 2 bases and J gave up 3 bases, with 14 bases separating them. The CDR3 has 15 amino acids. CDR1 and CDR2 from the germline V gene are SGHRS and YFSETQ. This chain's CDR3 is CASSFRGAGEETQYF. The CDR3, as DNA: TGCGCCAGCAGCTTCCGGGGGGCCGGAGAAGAGACCCAGTACTTC.

This clonotype was seen more than once but under ten times. This chain joins TRBV7-2 and TRBJ2-3; D is unresolved. This CDR3 has 15 amino acids. V was trimmed by 1 base and J by 0 bases, leaving 8 bases between them. The germline V gene encodes CDR1 SGHTA and CDR2 FQGNSA. CDR3 residues: CASSLEAQSTDTQYF. In DNA, the CDR3 is TGTGCCAGCAGCTTAGAGGCTCAAAGCACAGATACGCAGTATTTT.

The chain couples TRBV6-6 to TRBJ1-1; a weak D match, TRBD1 (5 bases). The CDR3 runs 16 residues. Germline lookup yields CDR1 MNHNY and CDR2 SVGAGI (reference sequence). Between the trimmed V and J ends, which lost 5 bases and 0 bases, there was a span of 16 bases. The CDR3 sequence is CASSDPVGAVNTEAFF. For the CDR3, the DNA is TGTGCCAGCAGTGACCCCGTTGGGGCTGTGAACACTGAAGCTTTCTTT.

The V and J genes are TRBV29-1 and TRBJ2-7, with 9 bases fitting TRBD1. Germline CDR1 is SQVTM and CDR2 is ANQGSEA. The V segment lost 2 bases and the J segment 4 bases; nucleotides outside the gene matches: 6. CDR3 length: 14 residues. CDR3 protein: CSVEFGTGPYEQYF. CDR3 in DNA: TGCAGCGTTGAATTCGGGACAGGGCCATACGAGCAGTACTTC.

The chain combines TRBV12-3 or TRBV12-4 with TRBJ2-2, with 8 bases fitting TRBD2. CDR3 length: 16 residues. V dropped 7 bases and J dropped 4; count of bases not matched to a gene: 11. As DNA, the CDR3 is TGTGCCAGCACCGGCAGGAGCGGGAGAGTCACCGGGGAGCTGTTTTTT. Residues: CASTGRSGRVTGELFF.

The rearrangement links TRBV29-1 to TRBJ1-1; no clear D. V lost 5 bases and J lost 1, with 5 bases in between. This CDR3 has 11 residues. Germline loops: CDR1 SQVTM, CDR2 ANQGSEA. The chain's CDR3 is CSVSENTEAFF. The DNA of the CDR3 is TGCAGCGTTTCGGAGAACACTGAAGCTTTCTTT.

This chain links TRBV9 with TRBJ1-1, with D perhaps matching TRBD1 (5 bases). The CDR3 runs to 15 residues. V was clipped by 0 bases and J by 0 bases, with 9 bases between them. Germline V gene sequence: CDR1 SGDLS, CDR2 YYNGEE. This CDR3 reads CASSVAQGLNTEAFF. The CDR3 nucleotides are TGTGCCAGCAGCGTAGCTCAGGGCCTGAACACTGAAGCTTTCTTT.

This rearrangement joins TRBV5-1 to TRBJ2-1; TRBD2 matches 14 bases. The CDR3 has 14 amino acids. Germline values: CDR1 SGHRS, CDR2 YFSETQ. V was pared by 4 bases and J by 14 bases, with 8 bases of the junction left unmatched. The CDR3 bases are TGCGCCAGCAGCCCCGGGACTAGCGGGAGTTGGAAGTTCTTC. This translates into CASSPGTSGSWKFF.

This sequence joins TRBV24-1 and TRBJ1-2; no firm D call. Looked up from germline, CDR1 is KGHDR and CDR2 is SFDVKD. Trimming stripped 0 bases from V and 3 bases from J, with 28 bases between. The CDR3 contains 21 residues. The CDR3 DNA follows: TGTGCCACCAGTGATTTGCAAATCGGATTCCCGCTACTCACGGCGTACTATGGCTACACCTTC. It encodes CATSDLQIGFPLLTAYYGYTF.

The chain joins TRBV7-9 to TRBJ1-1; tentatively, D is TRBD1 (5 bases). Germline values: CDR1 SEHNR, CDR2 FQNEAQ (reference sequence). CDR3 length: 14 residues. V lost 0 bases and J lost 4, with 9 bases in between. Written as DNA, the CDR3 is TGTGCCAGCAGCTTAGCGGTCGGGGGCACTGAAGCTTTCTTT. It codes for CASSLAVGGTEAFF.